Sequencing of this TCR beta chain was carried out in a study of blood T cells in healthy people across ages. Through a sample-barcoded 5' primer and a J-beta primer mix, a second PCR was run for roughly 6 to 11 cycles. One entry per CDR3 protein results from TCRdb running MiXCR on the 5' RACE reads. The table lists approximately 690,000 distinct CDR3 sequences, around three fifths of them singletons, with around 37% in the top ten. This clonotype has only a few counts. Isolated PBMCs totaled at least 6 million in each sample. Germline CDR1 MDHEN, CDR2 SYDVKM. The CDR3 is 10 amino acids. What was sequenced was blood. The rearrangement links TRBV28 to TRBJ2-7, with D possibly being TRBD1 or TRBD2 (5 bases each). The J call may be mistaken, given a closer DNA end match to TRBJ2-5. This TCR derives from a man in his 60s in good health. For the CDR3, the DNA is TGTGCCATCGGGACGGAGACCCAGTACTTC. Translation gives CAIGTETQYF.